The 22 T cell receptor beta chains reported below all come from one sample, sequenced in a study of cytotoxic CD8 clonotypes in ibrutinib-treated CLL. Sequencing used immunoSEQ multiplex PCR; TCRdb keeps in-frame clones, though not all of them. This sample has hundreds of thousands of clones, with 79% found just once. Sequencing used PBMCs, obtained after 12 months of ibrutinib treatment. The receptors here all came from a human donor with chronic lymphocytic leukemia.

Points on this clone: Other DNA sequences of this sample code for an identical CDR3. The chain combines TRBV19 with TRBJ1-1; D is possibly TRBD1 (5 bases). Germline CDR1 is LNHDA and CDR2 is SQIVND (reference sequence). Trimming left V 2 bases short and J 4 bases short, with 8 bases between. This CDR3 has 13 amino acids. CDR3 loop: CASSIRGGTEAFF. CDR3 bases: TGTGCCAGTAGTATACGGGGGGGCACTGAAGCTTTCTTT.

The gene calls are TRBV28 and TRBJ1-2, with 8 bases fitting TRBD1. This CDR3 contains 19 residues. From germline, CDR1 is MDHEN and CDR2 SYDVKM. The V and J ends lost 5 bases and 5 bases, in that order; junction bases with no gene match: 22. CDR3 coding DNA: TGTGCCAGCAGTCCTCCCCCTCACAGGGGGTCCCACCAACTATATGGCTACACCTTC. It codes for CASSPPPHRGSHQLYGYTF.

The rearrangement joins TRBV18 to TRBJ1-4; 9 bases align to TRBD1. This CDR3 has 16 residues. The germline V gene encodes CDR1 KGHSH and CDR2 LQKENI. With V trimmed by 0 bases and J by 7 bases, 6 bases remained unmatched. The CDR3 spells CASSPPQTGGGEKLFF. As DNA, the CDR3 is TGTGCCAGCTCACCACCCCAGACAGGGGGAGGTGAAAAACTGTTTTTT.

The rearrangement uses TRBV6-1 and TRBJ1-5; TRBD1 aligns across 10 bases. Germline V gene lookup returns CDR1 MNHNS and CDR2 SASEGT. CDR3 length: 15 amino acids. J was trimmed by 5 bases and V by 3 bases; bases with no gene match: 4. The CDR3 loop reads CASSDLTGGYQPQHF. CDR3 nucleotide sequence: TGTGCCAGCAGTGATTTGACAGGGGGCTATCAGCCCCAGCATTTT.

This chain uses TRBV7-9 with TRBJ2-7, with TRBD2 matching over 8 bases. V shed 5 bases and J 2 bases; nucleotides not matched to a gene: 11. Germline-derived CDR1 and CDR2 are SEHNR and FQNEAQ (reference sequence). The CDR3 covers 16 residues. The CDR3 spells CASSPRGGSIPYEQYF. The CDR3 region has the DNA TGTGCCAGCAGCCCCCGGGGGGGCAGCATCCCCTACGAGCAGTACTTC. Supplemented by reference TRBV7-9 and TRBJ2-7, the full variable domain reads DTGVSQNPRHKITKRGQNVTFRCDPISEHNRLYWYRQTLGQGPEFLTYFQNEAQLEKSRLLSDRFSAERPKGSFSTLEIQRTEQGDSAMYLCASSPRGGSIPYEQYFGPGTRLTVT.

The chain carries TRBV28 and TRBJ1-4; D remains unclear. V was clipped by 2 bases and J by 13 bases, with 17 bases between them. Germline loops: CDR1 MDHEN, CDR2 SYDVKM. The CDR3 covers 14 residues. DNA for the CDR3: TGTGCCAGCAGTTTAAGCACAGCGCCCAATAGACTGTTTTTT. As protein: CASSLSTAPNRLFF.

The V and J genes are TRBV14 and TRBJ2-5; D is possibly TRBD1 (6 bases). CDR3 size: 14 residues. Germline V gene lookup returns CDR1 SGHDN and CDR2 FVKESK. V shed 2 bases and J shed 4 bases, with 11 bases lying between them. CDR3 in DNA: TGTGCCAGCAGCCAATTACAGGGCTTAGAGACCCAGTACTTC. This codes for CASSQLQGLETQYF.

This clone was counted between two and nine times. The chain's CDR3 is CASSPSKAGGSEQYF. The CDR3 nucleotides are TGTGCCAGCAGTCCCTCTAAGGCGGGAGGGAGTGAGCAGTACTTC. The J gene is TRBJ2-7, the V gene TRBV28; 9 bases line up with TRBD2. The V gene end was trimmed by 5 bases and the J gene end by 7 bases; junction bases not matched to a gene: 12. Per germline, CDR1 MDHEN and CDR2 SYDVKM. The CDR3 is 15 amino acids.

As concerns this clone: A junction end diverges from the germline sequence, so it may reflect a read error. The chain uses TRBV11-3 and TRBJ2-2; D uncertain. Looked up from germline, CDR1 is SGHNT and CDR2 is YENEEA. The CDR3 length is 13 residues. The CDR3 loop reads CASSLENTGELFF. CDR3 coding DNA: TGTGCCAGCAGCCTAGAGAACACCGGGGAGCTGTTTTTT. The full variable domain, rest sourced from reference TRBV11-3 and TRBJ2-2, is EAGVVQSPRYKIIEKKQPVAFWCNPISGHNTLYWYLQNLGQGPELLIRYENEEAVDDSQLPKDRFSAERLKGVDSTLKIQPAELGDSAVYLCASSLENTGELFFGEGSRLTVL.

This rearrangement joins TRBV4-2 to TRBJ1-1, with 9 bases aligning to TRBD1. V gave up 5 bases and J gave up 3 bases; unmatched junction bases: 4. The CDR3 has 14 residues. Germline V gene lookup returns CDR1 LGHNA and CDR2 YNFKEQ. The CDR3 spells CASSEGQGYTEAFF. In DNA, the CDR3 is TGTGCCAGCAGCGAAGGACAGGGGTACACTGAAGCTTTCTTT.

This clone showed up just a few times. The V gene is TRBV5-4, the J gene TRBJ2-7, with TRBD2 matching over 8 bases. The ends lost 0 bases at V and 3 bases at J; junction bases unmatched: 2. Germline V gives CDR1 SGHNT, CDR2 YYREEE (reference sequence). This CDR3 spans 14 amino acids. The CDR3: CASSLVSGVYEQYF. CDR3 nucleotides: TGTGCCAGCAGCTTGGTTAGCGGGGTCTACGAGCAGTACTTC.

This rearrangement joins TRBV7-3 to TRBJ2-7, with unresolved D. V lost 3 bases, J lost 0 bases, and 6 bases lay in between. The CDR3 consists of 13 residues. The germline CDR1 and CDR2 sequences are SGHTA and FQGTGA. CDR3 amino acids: CASSFTNSYEQYF. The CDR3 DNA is TGTGCCAGCAGCTTCACTAACTCCTACGAGCAGTACTTC. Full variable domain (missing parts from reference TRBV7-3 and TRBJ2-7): GAGVSQTPSNKVTEKGKYVELRCDPISGHTALYWYRQSLGQGPEFLIYFQGTGAADDSGLPNDRFFAVRPEGSVSTLKIQRTERGDSAVYLCASSFTNSYEQYFGPGTRLTVT.

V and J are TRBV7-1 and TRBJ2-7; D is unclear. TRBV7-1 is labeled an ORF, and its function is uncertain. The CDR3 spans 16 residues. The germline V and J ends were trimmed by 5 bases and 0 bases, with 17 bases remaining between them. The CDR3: CASSPRYRTDSYEQYF. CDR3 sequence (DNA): TGTGCCAGCAGCCCCCGGTACCGCACCGACTCCTACGAGCAGTACTTC.

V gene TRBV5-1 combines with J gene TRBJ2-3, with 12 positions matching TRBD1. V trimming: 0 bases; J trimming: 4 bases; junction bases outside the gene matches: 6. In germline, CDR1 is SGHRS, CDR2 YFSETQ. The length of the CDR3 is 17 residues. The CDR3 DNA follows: TGCGCCAGCAGCTTGGGCGGGACAGGGGGCGCAGCAGATACGCAGTATTTT. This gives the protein CASSLGGTGGAADTQYF. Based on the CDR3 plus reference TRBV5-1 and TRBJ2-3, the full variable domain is KAGVTQTPRYLIKTRGQQVTLSCSPISGHRSVSWYQQTPGQGLQFLFEYFSETQRNKGNFPGRFSGRQFSNSRSEMNVSTLELGDSALYLCASSLGGTGGAADTQYFGPGTRLTVL.

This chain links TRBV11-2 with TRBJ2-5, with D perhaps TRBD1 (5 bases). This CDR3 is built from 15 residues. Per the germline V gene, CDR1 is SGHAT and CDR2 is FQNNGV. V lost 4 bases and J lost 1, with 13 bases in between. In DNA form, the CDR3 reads TGTGCCAGCAGCTCGACCAGGGTTGCCCAAGAGACCCAGTACTTC. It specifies CASSSTRVAQETQYF.

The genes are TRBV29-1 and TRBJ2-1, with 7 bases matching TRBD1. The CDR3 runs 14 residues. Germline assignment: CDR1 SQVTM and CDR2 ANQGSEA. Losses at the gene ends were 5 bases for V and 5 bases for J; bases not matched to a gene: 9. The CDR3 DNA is TGCAGCGTTCCAATGTTAGGGACAGACAATGAGCAGTTCTTC. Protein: CSVPMLGTDNEQFF.

The CDR3 sequence: CASSLALQTQYF. CDR3 DNA sequence: TGTGCCAGCAGCTTAGCGTTGCAGACCCAGTACTTC. The gene calls are TRBV7-6 and TRBJ2-5; D gene uncertain. Germline lookup yields CDR1 SGHVS and CDR2 FNYEAQ. V was pared by 0 bases and J by 6 bases, with 5 bases between. The CDR3 has 12 amino acids.

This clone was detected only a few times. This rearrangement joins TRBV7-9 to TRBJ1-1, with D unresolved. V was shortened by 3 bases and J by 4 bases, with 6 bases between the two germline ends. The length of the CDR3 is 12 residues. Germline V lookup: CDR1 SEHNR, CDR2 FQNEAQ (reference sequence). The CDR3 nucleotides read TGTGCCAGCAGCTTGGAGACCACTGAAGCTTTCTTT. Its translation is CASSLETTEAFF.

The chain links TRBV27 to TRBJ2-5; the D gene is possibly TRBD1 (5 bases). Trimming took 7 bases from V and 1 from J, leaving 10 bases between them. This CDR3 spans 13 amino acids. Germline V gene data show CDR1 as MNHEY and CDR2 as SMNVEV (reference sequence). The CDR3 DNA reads TGTGCCAGCACCGACAGCCTCCAAGAGACCCAGTACTTC. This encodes CASTDSLQETQYF.

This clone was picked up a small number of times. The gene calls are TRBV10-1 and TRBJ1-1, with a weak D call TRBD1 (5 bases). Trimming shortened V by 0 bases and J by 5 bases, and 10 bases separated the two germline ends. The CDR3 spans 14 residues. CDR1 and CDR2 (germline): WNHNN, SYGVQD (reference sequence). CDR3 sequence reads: CASSESYGGTEAFF. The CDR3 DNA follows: TGCGCCAGCAGTGAGTCGTACGGGGGAACTGAAGCTTTCTTT.

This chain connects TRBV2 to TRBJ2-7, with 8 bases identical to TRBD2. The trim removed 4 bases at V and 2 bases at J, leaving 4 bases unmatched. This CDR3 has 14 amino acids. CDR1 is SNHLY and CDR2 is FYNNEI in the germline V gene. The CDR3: CASSVVAGTYEQYF. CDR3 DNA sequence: TGTGCCAGCAGTGTGGTAGCGGGGACCTACGAGCAGTACTTC.

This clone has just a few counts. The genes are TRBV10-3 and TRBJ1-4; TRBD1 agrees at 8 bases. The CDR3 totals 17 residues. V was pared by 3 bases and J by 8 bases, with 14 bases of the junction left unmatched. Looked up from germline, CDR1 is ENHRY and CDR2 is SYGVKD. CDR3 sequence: CAISDLSETGEEEKLFF. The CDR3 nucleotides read TGTGCCATCAGTGACCTGTCGGAGACAGGGGAGGAGGAAAAACTGTTTTTT.